These 10 T cell receptor beta chains share one sample of origin, sequenced in a study of identical twins. TCRdb redid the calling of the 5' RACE reads with MiXCR, one entry per CDR3 protein. Seen here are fewer than 900,000 distinct CDR3 sequences, 15% to 20% observed once, and the top ten hold 13%. These data were also filed under a second study, of T cells expressing NK-cell markers.

Input material: PBMCs. The receptors derive from a woman aged 18-29 years in good health.

This clonotype was counted at least ten times. V usage is TRBV6-5 and J usage is TRBJ2-1; the D is unclear. Germline CDR1 and CDR2: MNHEY and SVGAGI. V was trimmed by 2 bases and J by 6 bases, leaving 14 bases between them. The CDR3 sequence is 15 residues long. The CDR3 DNA is TGTGCCAGCAGTTACCCAGGACGCGAAGGCAATGAGCAGTTCTTC. This sequence encodes CASSYPGREGNEQFF.

This clonotype was detected only a few times. This chain uses TRBV7-6 with TRBJ2-7, with a tentative D call TRBD1 (6 bases). The germline V gene has CDR1 SGHVS and CDR2 FNYEAQ. The V and J ends lost 4 bases and 5 bases respectively, with 21 bases between them. The CDR3 sequence is 16 residues long. In DNA, the CDR3 is TGTGCCAGCAGCTCTGTATCCGGGACATTAAATGACGAGCAGTACTTC. It encodes CASSSVSGTLNDEQYF.

This clonotype was counted a few times. This chain uses TRBV7-2 with TRBJ2-5; TRBD1 is a possible D gene (6 bases). The CDR3 consists of 14 residues. V dropped 5 bases and J dropped 2 bases, with 12 bases sitting between them. Germline V CDR1 and CDR2: SGHTA, FQGNSA. The CDR3 spells CASSIQGQQETQYF. CDR3 DNA sequence: TGTGCCAGCAGCATTCAAGGACAGCAAGAGACCCAGTACTTC. The whole variable domain, filled in from reference TRBV7-2 and TRBJ2-5, reads GAGVSQSPSNKVTEKGKDVELRCDPISGHTALYWYRQSLGQGLEFLIYFQGNSAPDKSGLPSDRFSAERTGGSVSTLTIQRTQQEDSAVYLCASSIQGQQETQYFGPGTRLLVL.

The chain couples TRBV6-1 to TRBJ2-1, with 14 bases that match TRBD2. CDR1 is MNHNS and CDR2 is SASEGT in the germline V gene. CDR3 length equals 17 residues. Germline trimming cut 8 bases from V and 2 bases from J; bases unmatched to any gene: 8. As DNA, the CDR3 is TGTGCCAGCGGGGGACTAGCGGGAGAGGGGCCCTACAATGAGCAGTTCTTC. It translates to CASGGLAGEGPYNEQFF.

The rearrangement links TRBV9 to TRBJ2-4, with D possibly matching TRBD2 (6 bases). Germline-derived CDR1 and CDR2 are SGDLS and YYNGEE. The CDR3 extends over 13 amino acids. Trimming pared 10 bases from V and 2 bases from J, leaving 13 bases between. In nucleotides, the CDR3 is TGTGCCGCTGGAGGGAACCCCAAAAACATTCAGTACTTC. This codes for CAAGGNPKNIQYF.

The table lists this clonotype with a few counts. The chain combines TRBV5-6 with TRBJ2-1; possible D gene TRBD2, 6 bases. Per germline, CDR1 SGHDT and CDR2 YYEEEE. V lost 3 bases and J lost 9, with 13 bases in between. The CDR3 runs 13 residues. In nucleotides, the CDR3 is TGTGCCAGCAGCTGGTTAGCGGCGGCTGAGCAGTTCTTC. It is translated as CASSWLAAAEQFF.

This rearrangement joins TRBV5-1 to TRBJ2-5; D is unresolved. The length of the CDR3 is 14 residues. Germline loops: CDR1 SGHRS, CDR2 YFSETQ. The ends were cut back, 1 base at V and 2 bases at J, with 9 bases in the middle. The CDR3 reads CASSLSAAQETQYF. In DNA form, the CDR3 reads TGCGCCAGCAGCTTGTCGGCAGCTCAAGAGACCCAGTACTTC.

The rearrangement joins TRBV3-1 to TRBJ2-3; tentative D call: TRBD2 (5 bases). Deletions cut 1 base from V and 2 bases from J, with 22 bases between. The CDR3 is 19 amino acids. Per germline, CDR1 LGHDT and CDR2 YNNKEL (reference sequence). CDR3 protein: CASSQVGIVGLAATDTQYF. DNA for the CDR3: TGTGCCAGCAGCCAAGTCGGGATAGTGGGCCTAGCCGCCACAGATACGCAGTATTTT.

J is TRBJ2-3 and V is TRBV9, with 13 nucleotides matching TRBD2. V was clipped by 4 bases and J by 6 bases; unmatched bases: 8. CDR1 SGDLS and CDR2 YYNGEE come from the germline V gene. CDR3 length equals 16 residues. CDR3 nucleotide sequence: TGTGCCAGCAGCTCTCGGACTAGCGGGAGTATCGATACGCAGTATTTT. It specifies CASSSRTSGSIDTQYF. The full variable domain, with the rest looked up from reference TRBV9 and TRBJ2-3, is DSGVTQTPKHLITATGQRVTLRCSPRSGDLSVYWYQQSLDQGLQFLIQYYNGEERAKGNILERFSAQQFPDLHSELNLSSLELGDSALYFCASSSRTSGSIDTQYFGPGTRLTVL.

The V call is TRBV30, the J call TRBJ1-2; D is unresolved. This CDR3 spans 12 amino acids. V gave up 0 bases and J gave up 6 bases, with 8 bases separating them. Germline V gene sequence: CDR1 GTSNPN, CDR2 SVGIG (reference sequence). The CDR3 region is CAWSVGFDGYTF. The CDR3 bases are TGTGCCTGGAGTGTCGGATTCGATGGCTACACCTTC.